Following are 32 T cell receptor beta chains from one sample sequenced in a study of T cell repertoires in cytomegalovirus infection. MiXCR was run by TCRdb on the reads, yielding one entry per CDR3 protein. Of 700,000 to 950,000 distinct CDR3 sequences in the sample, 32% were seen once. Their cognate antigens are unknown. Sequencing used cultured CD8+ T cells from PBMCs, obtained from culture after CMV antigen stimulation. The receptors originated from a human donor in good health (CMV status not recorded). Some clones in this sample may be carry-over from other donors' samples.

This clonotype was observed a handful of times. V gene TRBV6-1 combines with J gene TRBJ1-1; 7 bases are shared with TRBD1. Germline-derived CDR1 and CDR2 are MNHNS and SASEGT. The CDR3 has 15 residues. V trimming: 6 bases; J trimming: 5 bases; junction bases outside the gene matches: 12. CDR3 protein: CASSVDRSGGTEAFF. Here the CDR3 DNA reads TGTGCCAGCAGCGTGGACAGGTCCGGTGGGACTGAAGCTTTCTTT.

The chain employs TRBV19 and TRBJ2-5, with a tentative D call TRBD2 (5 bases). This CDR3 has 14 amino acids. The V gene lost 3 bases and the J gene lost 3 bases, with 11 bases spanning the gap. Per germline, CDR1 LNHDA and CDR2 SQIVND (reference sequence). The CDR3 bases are TGTGCCAGTAGTATCCCGGGGAGAGAAGAGACCCAGTACTTC. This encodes CASSIPGREETQYF.

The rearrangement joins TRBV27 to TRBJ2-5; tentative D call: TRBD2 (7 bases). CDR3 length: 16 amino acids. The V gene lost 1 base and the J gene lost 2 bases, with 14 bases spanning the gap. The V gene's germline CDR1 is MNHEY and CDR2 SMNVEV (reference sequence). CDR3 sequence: CASSLWAGAPQETQYF. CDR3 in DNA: TGTGCCAGCAGTTTATGGGCGGGGGCCCCACAAGAGACCCAGTACTTC.

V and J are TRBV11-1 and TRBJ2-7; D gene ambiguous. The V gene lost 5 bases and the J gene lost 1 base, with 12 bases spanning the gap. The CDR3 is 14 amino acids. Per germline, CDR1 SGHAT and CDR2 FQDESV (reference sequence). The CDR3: CASSGRRRSYEQYF. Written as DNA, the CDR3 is TGTGCCAGCAGCGGTCGACGGCGATCCTACGAGCAGTACTTC.

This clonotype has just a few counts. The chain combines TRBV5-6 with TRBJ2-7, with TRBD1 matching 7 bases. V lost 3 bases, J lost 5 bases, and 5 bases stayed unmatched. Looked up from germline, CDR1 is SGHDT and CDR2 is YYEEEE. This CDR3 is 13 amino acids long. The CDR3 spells CASSWWDSDEQYF. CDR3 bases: TGTGCCAGCAGCTGGTGGGACAGCGACGAGCAGTACTTC.

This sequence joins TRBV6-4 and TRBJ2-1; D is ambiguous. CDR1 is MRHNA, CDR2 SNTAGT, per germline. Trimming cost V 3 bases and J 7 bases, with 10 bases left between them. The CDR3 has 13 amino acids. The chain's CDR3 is CASSDFGGNEQFF. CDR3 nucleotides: TGTGCCAGCAGTGATTTTGGCGGTAATGAGCAGTTCTTC.

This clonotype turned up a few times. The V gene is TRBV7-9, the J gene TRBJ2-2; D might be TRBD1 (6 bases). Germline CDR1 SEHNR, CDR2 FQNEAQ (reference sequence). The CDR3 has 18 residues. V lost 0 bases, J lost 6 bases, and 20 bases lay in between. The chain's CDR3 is CASSLAGRAGEWSGELFF. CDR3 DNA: TGTGCCAGCAGCTTAGCCGGTCGCGCAGGGGAGTGGTCCGGGGAGCTGTTTTTT. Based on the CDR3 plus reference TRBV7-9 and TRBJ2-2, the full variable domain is DTGVSQNPRHKITKRGQNVTFRCDPISEHNRLYWYRQTLGQGPEFLTYFQNEAQLEKSRLLSDRFSAERPKGSFSTLEIQRTEQGDSAMYLCASSLAGRAGEWSGELFFGEGSRLTVL.

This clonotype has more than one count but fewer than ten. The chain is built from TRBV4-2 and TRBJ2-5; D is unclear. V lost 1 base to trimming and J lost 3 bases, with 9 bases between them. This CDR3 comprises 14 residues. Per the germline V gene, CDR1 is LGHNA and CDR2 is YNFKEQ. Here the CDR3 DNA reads TGTGCCAGCAGCCAAGTCCTAGTAGAAGAGACCCAGTACTTC. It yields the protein CASSQVLVEETQYF.

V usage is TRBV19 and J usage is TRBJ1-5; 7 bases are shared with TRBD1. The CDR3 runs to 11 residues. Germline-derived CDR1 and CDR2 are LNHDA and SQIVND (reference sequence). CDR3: CATGVDQPQHF. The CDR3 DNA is TGTGCTACAGGGGTAGATCAGCCCCAGCATTTT.

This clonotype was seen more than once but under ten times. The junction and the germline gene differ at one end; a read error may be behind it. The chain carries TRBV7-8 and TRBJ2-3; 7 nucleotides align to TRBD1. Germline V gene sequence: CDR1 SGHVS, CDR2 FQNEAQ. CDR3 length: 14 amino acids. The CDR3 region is CTSSISQGWDTQYF. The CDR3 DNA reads TGTACCAGCAGTATCTCACAGGGGTGGGATACGCAGTATTTT.

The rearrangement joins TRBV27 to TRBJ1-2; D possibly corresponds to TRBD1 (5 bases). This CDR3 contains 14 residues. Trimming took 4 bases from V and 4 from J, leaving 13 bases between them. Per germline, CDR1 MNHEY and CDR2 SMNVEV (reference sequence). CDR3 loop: CASSWGPSSYGYTF. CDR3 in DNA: TGTGCCAGCAGTTGGGGCCCGAGCTCCTATGGCTACACCTTC.

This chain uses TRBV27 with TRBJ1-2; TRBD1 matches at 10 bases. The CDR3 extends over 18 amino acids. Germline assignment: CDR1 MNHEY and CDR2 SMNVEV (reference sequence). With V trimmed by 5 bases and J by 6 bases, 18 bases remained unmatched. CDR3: CASSRKGGPMGQGNGYTF. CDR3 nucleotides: TGTGCCAGCAGTCGTAAGGGGGGCCCGATGGGACAGGGGAATGGCTACACCTTC.

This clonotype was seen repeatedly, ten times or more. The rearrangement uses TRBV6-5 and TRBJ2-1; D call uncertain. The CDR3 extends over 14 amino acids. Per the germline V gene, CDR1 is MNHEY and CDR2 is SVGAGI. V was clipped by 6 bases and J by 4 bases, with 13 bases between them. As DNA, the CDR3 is TGTGCCAGCAGCTATTCCGGGTCATACAATGAGCAGTTCTTC. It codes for CASSYSGSYNEQFF.

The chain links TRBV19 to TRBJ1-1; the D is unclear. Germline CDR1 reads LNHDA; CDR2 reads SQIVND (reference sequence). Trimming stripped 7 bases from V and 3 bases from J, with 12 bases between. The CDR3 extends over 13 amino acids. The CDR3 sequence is CASKAFGYTEAFF. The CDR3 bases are TGTGCCAGTAAAGCGTTCGGATACACTGAAGCTTTCTTT. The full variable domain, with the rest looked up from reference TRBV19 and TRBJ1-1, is DGGITQSPKYLFRKEGQNVTLSCEQNLNHDAMYWYRQDPGQGLRLIYYSQIVNDFQKGDIAEGYSVSREKKESFPLTVTSAQKNPTAFYLCASKAFGYTEAFFGQGTRLTVV.

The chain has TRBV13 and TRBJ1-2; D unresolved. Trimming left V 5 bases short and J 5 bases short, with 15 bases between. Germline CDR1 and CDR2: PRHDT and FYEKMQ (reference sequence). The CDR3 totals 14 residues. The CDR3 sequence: CASSHAEDVYGYTF. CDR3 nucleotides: TGTGCCAGCAGCCACGCCGAGGACGTATATGGCTACACCTTC.

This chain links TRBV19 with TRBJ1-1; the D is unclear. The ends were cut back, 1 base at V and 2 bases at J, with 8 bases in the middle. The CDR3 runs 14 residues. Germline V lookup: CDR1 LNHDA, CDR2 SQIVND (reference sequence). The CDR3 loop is CASSIASGNTEAFF. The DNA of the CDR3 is TGTGCCAGTAGTATAGCTTCAGGAAACACTGAAGCTTTCTTT. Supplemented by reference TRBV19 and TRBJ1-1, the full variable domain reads DGGITQSPKYLFRKEGQNVTLSCEQNLNHDAMYWYRQDPGQGLRLIYYSQIVNDFQKGDIAEGYSVSREKKESFPLTVTSAQKNPTAFYLCASSIASGNTEAFFGQGTRLTVV.

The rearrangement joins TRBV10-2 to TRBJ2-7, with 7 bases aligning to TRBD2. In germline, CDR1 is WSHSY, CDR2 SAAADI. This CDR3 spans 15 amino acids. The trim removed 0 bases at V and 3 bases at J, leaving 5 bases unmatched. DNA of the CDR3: TGCGCCAGCAGTGAGTCTTGGGGGGGGAACTACGAGCAGTACTTC. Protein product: CASSESWGGNYEQYF.

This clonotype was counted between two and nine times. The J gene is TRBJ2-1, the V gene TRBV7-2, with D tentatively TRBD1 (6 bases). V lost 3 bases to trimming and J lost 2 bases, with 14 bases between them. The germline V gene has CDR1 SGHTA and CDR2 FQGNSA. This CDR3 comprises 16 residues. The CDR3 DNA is TGTGCCAGCAGCTTTTGGGACACGGTAACCTACAATGAGCAGTTCTTC. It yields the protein CASSFWDTVTYNEQFF.

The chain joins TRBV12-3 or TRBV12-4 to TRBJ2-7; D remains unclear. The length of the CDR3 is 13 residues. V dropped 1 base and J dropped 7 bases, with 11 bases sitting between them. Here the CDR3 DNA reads TGTGCCAGCAGTTTAGGCCTCCCTGGGGAGCAGTACTTC. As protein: CASSLGLPGEQYF.

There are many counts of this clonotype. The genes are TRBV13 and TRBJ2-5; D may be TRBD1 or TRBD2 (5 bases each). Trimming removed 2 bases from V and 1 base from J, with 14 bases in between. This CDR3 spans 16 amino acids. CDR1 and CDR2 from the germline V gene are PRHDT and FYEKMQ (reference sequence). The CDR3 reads CASSLWFGDVQETQYF. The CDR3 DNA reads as TGTGCCAGCAGCTTATGGTTTGGGGACGTCCAAGAGACCCAGTACTTC.

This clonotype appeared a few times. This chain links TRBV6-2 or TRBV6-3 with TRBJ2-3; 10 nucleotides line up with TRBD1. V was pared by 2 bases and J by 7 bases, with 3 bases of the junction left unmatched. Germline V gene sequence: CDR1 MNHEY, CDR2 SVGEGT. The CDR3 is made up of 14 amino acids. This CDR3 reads CASSYDRGQYTQYF. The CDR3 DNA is TGTGCCAGCAGTTACGACAGGGGGCAATATACGCAGTATTTT.

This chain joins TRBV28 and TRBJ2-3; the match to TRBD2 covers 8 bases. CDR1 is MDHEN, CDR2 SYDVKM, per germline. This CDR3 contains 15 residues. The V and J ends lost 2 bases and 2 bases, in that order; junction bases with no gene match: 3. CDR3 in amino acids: CASSLTTSDTDTQYF. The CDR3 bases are TGTGCCAGCAGTTTAACGACTAGCGACACAGATACGCAGTATTTT.

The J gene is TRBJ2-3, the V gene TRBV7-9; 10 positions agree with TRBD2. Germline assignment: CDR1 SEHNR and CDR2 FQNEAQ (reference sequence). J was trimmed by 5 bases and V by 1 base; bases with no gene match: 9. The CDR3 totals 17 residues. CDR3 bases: TGTGCCAGCAGCTTAGAGATGCGGCTAGCGGGGGAAGATACGCAGTATTTT. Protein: CASSLEMRLAGEDTQYF.

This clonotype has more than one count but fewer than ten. The CDR3 DNA sequence: TGTGCCAGCAAGGGGACAGACCTTCCCGCTCACACTGAAGCTTTCTTT. Amino acids: CASKGTDLPAHTEAFF. The chain couples TRBV27 to TRBJ1-1; 7 positions match TRBD1. There are 16 residues in the CDR3. The V segment lost 7 bases and the J segment 3 bases; nucleotides outside the gene matches: 14. Germline-derived CDR1 and CDR2 are MNHEY and SMNVEV (reference sequence).

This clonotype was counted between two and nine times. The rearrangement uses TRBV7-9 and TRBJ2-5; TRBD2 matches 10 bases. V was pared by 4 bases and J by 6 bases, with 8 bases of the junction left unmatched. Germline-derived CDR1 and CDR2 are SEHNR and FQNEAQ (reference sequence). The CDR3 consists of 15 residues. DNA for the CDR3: TGTGCCAGCAGCTCCAGAACTAGCGGGGCCCAGACCCAGTACTTC. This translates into CASSSRTSGAQTQYF. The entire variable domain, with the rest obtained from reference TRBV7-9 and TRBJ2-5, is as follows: DTGVSQNPRHKITKRGQNVTFRCDPISEHNRLYWYRQTLGQGPEFLTYFQNEAQLEKSRLLSDRFSAERPKGSFSTLEIQRTEQGDSAMYLCASSSRTSGAQTQYFGPGTRLLVL.

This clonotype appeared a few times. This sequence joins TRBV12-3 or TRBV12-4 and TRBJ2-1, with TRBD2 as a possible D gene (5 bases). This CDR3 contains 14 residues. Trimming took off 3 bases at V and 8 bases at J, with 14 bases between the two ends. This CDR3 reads CASSFRGPLDEQFF. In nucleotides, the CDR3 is TGTGCCAGCAGTTTCCGGGGTCCCCTCGATGAGCAGTTCTTC.

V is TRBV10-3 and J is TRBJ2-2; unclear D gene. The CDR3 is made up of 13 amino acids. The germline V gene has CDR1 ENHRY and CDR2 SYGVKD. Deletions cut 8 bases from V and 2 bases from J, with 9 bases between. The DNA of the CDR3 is TGTGCCATCGGCGGCGGAAACACCGGGGAGCTGTTTTTT. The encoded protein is CAIGGGNTGELFF.

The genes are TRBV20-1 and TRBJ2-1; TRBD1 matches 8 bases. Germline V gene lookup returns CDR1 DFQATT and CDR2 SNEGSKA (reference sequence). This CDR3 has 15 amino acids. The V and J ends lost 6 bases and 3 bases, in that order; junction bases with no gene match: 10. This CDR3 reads CSAGTGTGDYNEQFF. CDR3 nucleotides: TGCAGTGCCGGAACCGGGACAGGAGACTACAATGAGCAGTTCTTC.

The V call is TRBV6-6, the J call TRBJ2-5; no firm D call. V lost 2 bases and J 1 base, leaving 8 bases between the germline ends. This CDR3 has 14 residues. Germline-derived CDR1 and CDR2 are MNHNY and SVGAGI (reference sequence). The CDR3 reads CASSYMGIQETQYF. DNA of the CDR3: TGTGCCAGCAGTTACATGGGGATCCAAGAGACCCAGTACTTC.

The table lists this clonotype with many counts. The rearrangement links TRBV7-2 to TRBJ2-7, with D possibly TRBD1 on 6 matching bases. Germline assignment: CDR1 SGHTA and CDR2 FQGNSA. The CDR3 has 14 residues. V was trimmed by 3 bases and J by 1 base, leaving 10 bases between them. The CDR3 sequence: CASSFLGQSYEQYF. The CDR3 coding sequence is TGTGCCAGCAGCTTCCTTGGACAGTCCTACGAGCAGTACTTC. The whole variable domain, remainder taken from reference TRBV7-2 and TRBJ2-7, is GAGVSQSPSNKVTEKGKDVELRCDPISGHTALYWYRQSLGQGLEFLIYFQGNSAPDKSGLPSDRFSAERTGGSVSTLTIQRTQQEDSAVYLCASSFLGQSYEQYFGPGTRLTVT.

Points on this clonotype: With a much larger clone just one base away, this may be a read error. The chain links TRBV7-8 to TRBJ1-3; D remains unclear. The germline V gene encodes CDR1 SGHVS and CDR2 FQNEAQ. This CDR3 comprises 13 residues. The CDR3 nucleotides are TGTGCCAGCAGCTCGGACTCTGAAAACACCATATATTTT. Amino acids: CASSSDSENTIYF.

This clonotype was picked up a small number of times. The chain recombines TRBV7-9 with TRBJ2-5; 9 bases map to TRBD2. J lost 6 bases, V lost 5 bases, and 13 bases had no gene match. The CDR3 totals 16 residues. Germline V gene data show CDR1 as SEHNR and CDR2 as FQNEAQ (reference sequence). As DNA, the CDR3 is TGTGCCAGCAGCCCCTCGGGAGCGGGGGGTTTGAAGACCCAGTACTTC. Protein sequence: CASSPSGAGGLKTQYF.